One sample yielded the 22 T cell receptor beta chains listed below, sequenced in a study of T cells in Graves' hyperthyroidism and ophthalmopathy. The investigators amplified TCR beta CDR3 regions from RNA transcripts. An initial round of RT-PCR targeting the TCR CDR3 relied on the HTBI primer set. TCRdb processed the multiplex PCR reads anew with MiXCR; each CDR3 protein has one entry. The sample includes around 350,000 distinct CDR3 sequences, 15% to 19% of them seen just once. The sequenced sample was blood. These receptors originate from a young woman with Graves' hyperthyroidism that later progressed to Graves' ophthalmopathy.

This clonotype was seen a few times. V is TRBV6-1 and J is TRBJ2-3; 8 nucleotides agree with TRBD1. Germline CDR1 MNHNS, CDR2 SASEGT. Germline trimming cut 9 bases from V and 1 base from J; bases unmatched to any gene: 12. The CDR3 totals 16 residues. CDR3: CASREIRGLGTDTQYF. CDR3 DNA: TGTGCCAGTCGGGAAATCAGGGGGCTCGGCACAGATACGCAGTATTTT.

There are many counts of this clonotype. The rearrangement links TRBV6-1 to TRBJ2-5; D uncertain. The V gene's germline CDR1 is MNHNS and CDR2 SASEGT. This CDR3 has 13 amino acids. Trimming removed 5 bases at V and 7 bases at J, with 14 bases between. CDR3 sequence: CASSYRMDGTQYF. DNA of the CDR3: TGTGCCAGCAGTTACCGAATGGACGGGACCCAGTACTTC.

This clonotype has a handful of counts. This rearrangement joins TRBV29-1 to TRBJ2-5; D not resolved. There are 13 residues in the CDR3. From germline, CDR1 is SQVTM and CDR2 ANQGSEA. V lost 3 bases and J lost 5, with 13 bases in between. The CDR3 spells CSVEVWGFETQYF. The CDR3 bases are TGCAGCGTTGAGGTATGGGGATTCGAGACCCAGTACTTC.

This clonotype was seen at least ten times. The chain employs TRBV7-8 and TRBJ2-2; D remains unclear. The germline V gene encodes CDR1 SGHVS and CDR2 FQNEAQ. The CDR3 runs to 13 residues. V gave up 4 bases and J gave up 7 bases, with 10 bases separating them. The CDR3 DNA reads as TGTGCCAGCAGCTCACTCCCAGTCGGGGAGCTGTTTTTT. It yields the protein CASSSLPVGELFF.

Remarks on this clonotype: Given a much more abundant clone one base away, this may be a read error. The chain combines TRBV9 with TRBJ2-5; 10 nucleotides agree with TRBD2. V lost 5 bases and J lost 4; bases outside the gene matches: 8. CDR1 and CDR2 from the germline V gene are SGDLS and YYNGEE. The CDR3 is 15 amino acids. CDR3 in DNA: TGTGCCAGCAGAGCAAGCGGGACTAGCGCAGAGACCCAGTACTTC. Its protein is CASRASGTSAETQYF.

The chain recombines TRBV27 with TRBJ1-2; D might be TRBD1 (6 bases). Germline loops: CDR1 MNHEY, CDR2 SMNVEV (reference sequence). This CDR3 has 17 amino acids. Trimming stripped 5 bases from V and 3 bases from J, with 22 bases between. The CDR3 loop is CASSMTGFGDGYYGYTF. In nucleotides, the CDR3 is TGTGCCAGCAGTATGACAGGATTCGGTGACGGCTACTATGGCTACACCTTC.

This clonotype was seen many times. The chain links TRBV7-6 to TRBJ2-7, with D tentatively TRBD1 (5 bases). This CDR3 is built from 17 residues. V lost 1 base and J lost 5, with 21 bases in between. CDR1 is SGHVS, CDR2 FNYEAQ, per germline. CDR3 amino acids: CASSLGQRPAGPDEQYF. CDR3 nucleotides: TGTGCCAGCAGCTTAGGCCAACGTCCGGCAGGGCCTGACGAGCAGTACTTC.

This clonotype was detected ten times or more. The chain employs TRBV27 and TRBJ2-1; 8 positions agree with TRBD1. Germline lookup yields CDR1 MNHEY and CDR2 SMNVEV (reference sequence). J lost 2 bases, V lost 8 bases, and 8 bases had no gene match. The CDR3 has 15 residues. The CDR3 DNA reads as TGTGCCAGCCGATCGGGACAGGTCCCCTACAATGAGCAGTTCTTC. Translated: CASRSGQVPYNEQFF.

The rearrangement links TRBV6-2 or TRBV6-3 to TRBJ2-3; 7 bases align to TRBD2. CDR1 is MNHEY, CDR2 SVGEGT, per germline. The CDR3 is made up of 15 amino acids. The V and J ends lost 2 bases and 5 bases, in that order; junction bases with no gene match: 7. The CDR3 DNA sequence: TGTGCCAGCAGTTACGTGGCGGGAGTAATAGATACGCAGTATTTT. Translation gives CASSYVAGVIDTQYF.

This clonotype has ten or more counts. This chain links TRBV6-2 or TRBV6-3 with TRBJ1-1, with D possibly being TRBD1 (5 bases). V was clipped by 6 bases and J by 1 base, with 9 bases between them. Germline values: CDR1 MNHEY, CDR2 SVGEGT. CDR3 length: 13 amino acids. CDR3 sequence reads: CASRQTGNTEAFF. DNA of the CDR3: TGTGCCAGCAGGCAAACAGGGAACACTGAAGCTTTCTTT.

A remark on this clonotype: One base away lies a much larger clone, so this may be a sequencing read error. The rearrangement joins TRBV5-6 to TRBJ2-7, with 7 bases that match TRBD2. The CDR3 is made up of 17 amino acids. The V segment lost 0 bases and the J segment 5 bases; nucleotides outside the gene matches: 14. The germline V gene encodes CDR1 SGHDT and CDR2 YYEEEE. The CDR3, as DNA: TGTGCCAGCAGCTTGGCCGGAGTGGGAGGGCCTAAGAACGAGCAGTACTTC. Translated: CASSLAGVGGPKNEQYF.

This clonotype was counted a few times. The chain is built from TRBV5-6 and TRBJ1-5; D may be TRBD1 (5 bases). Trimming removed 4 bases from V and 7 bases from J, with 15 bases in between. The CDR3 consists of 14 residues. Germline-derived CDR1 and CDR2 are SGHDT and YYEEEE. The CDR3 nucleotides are TGTGCCAGCAGCCTTGGCGGGGGTCCCCAGCCCCAGCATTTT. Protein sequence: CASSLGGGPQPQHF.

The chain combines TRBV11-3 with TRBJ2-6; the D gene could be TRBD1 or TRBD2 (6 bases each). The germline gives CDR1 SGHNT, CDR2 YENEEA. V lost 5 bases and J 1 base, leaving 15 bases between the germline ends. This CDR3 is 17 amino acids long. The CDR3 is CASSRGGTVSGANVLTF. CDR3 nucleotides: TGTGCCAGCAGCCGAGGGGGGACGGTGTCTGGGGCCAACGTCCTGACTTTC.

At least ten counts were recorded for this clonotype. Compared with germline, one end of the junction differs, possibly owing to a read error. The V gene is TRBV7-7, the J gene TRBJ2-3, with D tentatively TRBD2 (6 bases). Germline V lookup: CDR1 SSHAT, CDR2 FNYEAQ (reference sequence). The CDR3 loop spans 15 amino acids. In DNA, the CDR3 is TGTGCTAGCAGCTCCTTAGGACTACCCACAGATACGCAGTATTTT. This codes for CASSSLGLPTDTQYF.

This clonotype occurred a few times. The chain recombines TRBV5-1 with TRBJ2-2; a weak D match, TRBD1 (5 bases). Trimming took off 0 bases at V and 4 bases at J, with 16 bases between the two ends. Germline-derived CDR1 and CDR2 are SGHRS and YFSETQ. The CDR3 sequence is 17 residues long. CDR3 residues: CASSLALQASITGELFF. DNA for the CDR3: TGCGCCAGCAGCTTGGCCCTACAGGCCTCGATCACCGGGGAGCTGTTTTTT.

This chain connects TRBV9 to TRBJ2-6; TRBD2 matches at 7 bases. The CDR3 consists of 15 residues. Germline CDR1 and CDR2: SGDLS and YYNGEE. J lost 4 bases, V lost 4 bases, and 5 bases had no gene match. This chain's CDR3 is CASSPREGGANVLTF. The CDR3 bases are TGTGCCAGCAGCCCCAGGGAGGGGGGGGCCAACGTCCTGACTTTC. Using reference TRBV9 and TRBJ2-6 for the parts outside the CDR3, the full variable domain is DSGVTQTPKHLITATGQRVTLRCSPRSGDLSVYWYQQSLDQGLQFLIQYYNGEERAKGNILERFSAQQFPDLHSELNLSSLELGDSALYFCASSPREGGANVLTFGAGSRLTVL.

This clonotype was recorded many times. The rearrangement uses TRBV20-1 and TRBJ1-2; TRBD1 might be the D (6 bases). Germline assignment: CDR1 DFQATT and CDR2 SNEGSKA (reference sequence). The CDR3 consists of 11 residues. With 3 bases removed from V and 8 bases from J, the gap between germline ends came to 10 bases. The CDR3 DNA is TGCAGTGCTAGCTGGGGGGGCGGCTACACCTTC. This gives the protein CSASWGGGYTF.

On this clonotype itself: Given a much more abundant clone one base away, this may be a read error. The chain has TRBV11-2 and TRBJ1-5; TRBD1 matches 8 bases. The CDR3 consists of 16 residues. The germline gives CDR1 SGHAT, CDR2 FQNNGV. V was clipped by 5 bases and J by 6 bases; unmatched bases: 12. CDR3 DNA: TGTGCCAGCAGCCTGGCAGGGGGCTTGCTCAGTCAGCCCCAGCATTTT. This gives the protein CASSLAGGLLSQPQHF.

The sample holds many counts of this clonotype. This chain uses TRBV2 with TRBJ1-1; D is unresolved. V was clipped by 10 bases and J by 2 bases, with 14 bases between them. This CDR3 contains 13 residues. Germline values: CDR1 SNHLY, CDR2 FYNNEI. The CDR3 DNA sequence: TGTGCCACGGGGTCCGGTTTTAACACTGAAGCTTTCTTT. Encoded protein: CATGSGFNTEAFF.

The CDR3 nucleotides are TGTGCCAGCAGTTTTAGACGATTGGACAGATTCAACACTGAAGCTTTCTTT. Encoded protein: CASSFRRLDRFNTEAFF. The chain joins TRBV28 to TRBJ1-1; TRBD1 is a possible D gene (6 bases). V gave up 3 bases and J gave up 2 bases, with 19 bases separating them. Per the germline V gene, CDR1 is MDHEN and CDR2 is SYDVKM. The CDR3 is made up of 17 amino acids.

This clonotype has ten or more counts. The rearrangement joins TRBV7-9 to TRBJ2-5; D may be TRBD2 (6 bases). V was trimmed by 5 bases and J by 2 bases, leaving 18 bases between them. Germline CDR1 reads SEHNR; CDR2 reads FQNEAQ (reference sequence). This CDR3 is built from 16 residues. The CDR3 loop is CASSVIGGIKQETQYF. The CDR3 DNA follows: TGTGCCAGCAGCGTTATTGGAGGGATCAAGCAAGAGACCCAGTACTTC.

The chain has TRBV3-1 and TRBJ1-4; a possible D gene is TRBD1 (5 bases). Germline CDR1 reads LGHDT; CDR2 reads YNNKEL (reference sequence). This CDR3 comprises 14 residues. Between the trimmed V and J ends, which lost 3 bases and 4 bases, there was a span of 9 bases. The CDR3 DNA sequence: TGTGCCAGCAGCCAGGGGCCCTATAATGAAAAACTGTTTTTT. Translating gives CASSQGPYNEKLFF.